This TCR beta chain was obtained from a study of a mutant IDH1 vaccine in newly diagnosed glioma. Looking at the study overall: Averaging around 40 years of age, treated patients were roughly 60% male and approximately 40% female. Earlier care involved radiotherapy, temozolomide, or both, and the majority received both.

As concerns this clone: The antigen is not known.

The CDR3 runs 14 residues. The V segment lost 1 base and the J segment 11 bases; nucleotides outside the gene matches: 6. Germline-derived CDR1 and CDR2 are SEHNR and FQNEAQ (reference sequence). Repertoires were generated with immunoSEQ multiplex PCR, while TCRdb's copy carries only in-frame clones and drops some. The sample yields tens of thousands of clones, over 70% seen once. Time point denoted: baseline, week 1 (first vaccination visit). Treatment in this sample: pre-vaccination baseline after standard-of-care therapy. Notes on the study in general: Immune responses induced by the vaccine were seen in around 92% of patients, spanning multiple MHC alleles.

The receptor was isolated from a woman aged 18 to 35 with glioma. Some clones in this sample may be carry-over from other donors' samples. The specimen was peripheral blood mononuclear cells (PBMCs), collected from a glioma patient treated with radiotherapy, temozolomide or both. The J gene is TRBJ1-1, the V gene TRBV7-9, with 11 nucleotides matching TRBD1. The CDR3 loop reads CASSLEGQGDLAFF. The CDR3 DNA sequence: TGTGCCAGCAGCTTAGAGGGACAGGGGGACTTGGCTTTCTTT. Full variable domain (missing parts from reference TRBV7-9 and TRBJ1-1): DTGVSQNPRHKITKRGQNVTFRCDPISEHNRLYWYRQTLGQGPEFLTYFQNEAQLEKSRLLSDRFSAERPKGSFSTLEIQRTEQGDSAMYLCASSLEGQGDLAFFGQGTRLTVV.